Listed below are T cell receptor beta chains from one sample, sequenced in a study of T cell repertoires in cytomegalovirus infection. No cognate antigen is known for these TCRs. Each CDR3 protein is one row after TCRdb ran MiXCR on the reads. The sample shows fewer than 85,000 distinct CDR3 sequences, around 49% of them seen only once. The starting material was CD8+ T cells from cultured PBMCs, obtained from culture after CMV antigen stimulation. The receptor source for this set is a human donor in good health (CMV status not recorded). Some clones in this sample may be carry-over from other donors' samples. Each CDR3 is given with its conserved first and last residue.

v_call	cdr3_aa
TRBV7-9	CASSLSGQETQYF
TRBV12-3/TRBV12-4	CASSFSSGGSSYEQYF
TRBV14	CASSQDQKAGQETQYF
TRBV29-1	CSVGQGSGGQPQHF
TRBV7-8	CASNGATYEQYF
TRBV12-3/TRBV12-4	CASSLAWGQGAAGANVLTF
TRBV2	CASRFLGATQYF
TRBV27	CASSPLGEAHNTGELFF
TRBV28	CATGTGTYEQYF
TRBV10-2	CASSEGQPQPQHF
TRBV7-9	CASSSLVGGGADTQYF
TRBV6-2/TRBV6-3	CATGQGPYNEQFF
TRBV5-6	CASSLAQFNEQFF
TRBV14	CASSAEGWGADTQYF
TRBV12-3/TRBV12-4	CASSFKGQGNETQYF
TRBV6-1	CASRATGGHPQETQYF